This T cell receptor beta chain derives from a study of blood T cell repertoires in COVID-19. As for the study in general: Donors in the United States, Italy and Spain gave samples during acute or convalescent COVID-19. Sources were T cells, B-cell-depleted T cells, or PBMCs; the material itself was cDNA or gDNA.

This clone came up once. The repertoire was sequenced with immunoSEQ multiplex PCR; TCRdb's copy has only in-frame clones and lacks some. The sample lists around 170,000 clones, over 75% occurring once. Participants reported their clinical history, and cohort assignment relied on those reports. Recovery among Cohort 3 donors was established by two negative PCRs, clearance, or symptom resolution. The sequenced material came from PBMCs or T cells enriched from blood (not recorded which). The TCR was taken from a woman aged 18-30 years who had recovered from COVID-19.

For the CDR3, the DNA is TGCGCCAGCAGTGACAGGATTAATCAGCCCCAGCATTTT. It codes for CASSDRINQPQHF. V is TRBV10-1 and J is TRBJ1-5; no clear D. The CDR3 is made up of 13 amino acids. The V end lost 3 bases, the J end lost 4 bases, and 7 bases lay between the germline ends. Germline V lookup: CDR1 WNHNN, CDR2 SYGVQD (reference sequence).